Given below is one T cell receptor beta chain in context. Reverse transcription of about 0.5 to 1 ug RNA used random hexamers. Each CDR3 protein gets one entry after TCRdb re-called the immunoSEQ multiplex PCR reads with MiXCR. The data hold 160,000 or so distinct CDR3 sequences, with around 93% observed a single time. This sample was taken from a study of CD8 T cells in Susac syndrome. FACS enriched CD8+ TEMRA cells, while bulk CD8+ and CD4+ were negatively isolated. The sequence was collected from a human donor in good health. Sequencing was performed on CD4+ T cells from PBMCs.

CDR3: CSALSPSSYEQYF. In DNA, the CDR3 is TGCAGCGCCCTGTCGCCGAGCTCCTACGAGCAGTACTTC. The V call is TRBV29-1, the J call TRBJ2-7, with unresolved D. CDR1 is SQVTM, CDR2 ANQGSEA, per germline. Trimming removed 7 bases from V and 0 bases from J, with 13 bases in between. The CDR3 consists of 13 residues.